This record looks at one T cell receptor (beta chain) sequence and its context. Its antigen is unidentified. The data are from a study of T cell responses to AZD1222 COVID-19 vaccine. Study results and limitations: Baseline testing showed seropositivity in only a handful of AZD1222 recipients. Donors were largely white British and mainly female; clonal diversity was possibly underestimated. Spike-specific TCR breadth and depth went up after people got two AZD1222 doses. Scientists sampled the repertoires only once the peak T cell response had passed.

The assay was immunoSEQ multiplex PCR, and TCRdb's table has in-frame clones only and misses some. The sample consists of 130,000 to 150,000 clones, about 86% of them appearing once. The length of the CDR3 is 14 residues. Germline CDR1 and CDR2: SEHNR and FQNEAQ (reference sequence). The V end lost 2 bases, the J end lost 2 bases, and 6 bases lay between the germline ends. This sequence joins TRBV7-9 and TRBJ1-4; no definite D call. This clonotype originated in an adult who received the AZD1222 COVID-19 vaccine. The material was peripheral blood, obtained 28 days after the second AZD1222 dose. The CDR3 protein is CASSLRVTNEKLFF. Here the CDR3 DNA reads TGTGCCAGCAGCTTAAGGGTCACTAATGAAAAACTGTTTTTT.